The 26 T cell receptor beta chains reported below all come from one sample, sequenced in a study of vaccination and CD4 T cells after COVID-19. As to treatment: approximately 11-day PBMC culture with coronavirus spike peptide pools or control peptides (ViraFEST assay). Once obtained from cultured CD4+ T cells, the DNA was sequenced using the Oncomine TCR Beta short-read assay. Each CDR3 protein is one row after TCRdb ran MiXCR on the PCR reads. The table lists around 13,000 distinct CDR3 sequences, 35% to 40% of them singletons, with 15% to 20% in the top ten. These receptors lack a known antigen. The material sequenced was cultured CD4+ T cells from blood. The receptors were gathered from a human donor with COVID-19.

This clonotype was seen more than once but under ten times. The chain uses TRBV11-3 and TRBJ1-6; D gene ambiguous. Germline V gene data show CDR1 as SGHNT and CDR2 as YENEEA. Between the trimmed V and J ends, which lost 0 bases and 9 bases, there was a span of 12 bases. The CDR3 covers 15 residues. The CDR3 coding sequence is TGTGCCAGCAGCTTAGATTCGGGTCTGGGTTCACCCCTCCACTTT. It translates to CASSLDSGLGSPLHF.

The chain carries TRBV4-1 and TRBJ1-2; possible D gene TRBD1, 6 bases. In germline, CDR1 is MGHRA, CDR2 YSYEKL. The V end was cut by 1 base, the J end by 1 base, with 7 bases between. The CDR3 is 14 amino acids. The CDR3 bases are TGCGCCAGCAGCCAAGGGGGACATAACTATGGCTACACCTTC. It yields the protein CASSQGGHNYGYTF.

The chain joins TRBV19 to TRBJ1-5, with unresolved D. Trimming left V 3 bases short and J 0 bases short, with 12 bases between. The CDR3 is 16 residues long. Germline V CDR1 and CDR2: LNHDA, SQIVND (reference sequence). CDR3 in DNA: TGTGCCAGTAGTATTGGCGCAACCCGTAGCAATCAGCCCCAGCATTTT. Amino acids: CASSIGATRSNQPQHF.

This clonotype was found once. The chain recombines TRBV12-3 or TRBV12-4 with TRBJ2-3; possibly TRBD1 for D (6 bases). This CDR3 is built from 15 residues. The germline V and J ends were trimmed by 3 bases and 6 bases, with 16 bases remaining between them. The CDR3, as DNA: TGTGCCAGCAGTTTCTCAGGGGCCTTCAGCGATACGCAGTATTTT. Residues: CASSFSGAFSDTQYF.

This clonotype was seen only a few times. The V and J genes are TRBV30 and TRBJ1-1; 8 bases align to TRBD1. V trimming: 4 bases; J trimming: 0 bases; junction bases outside the gene matches: 16. Germline loops: CDR1 GTSNPN, CDR2 SVGIG (reference sequence). CDR3 length equals 18 residues. CDR3 bases: TGTGCCTGGATTCAACCCAGGGGGCCCTTCTACATGAACACTGAAGCTTTCTTT. It translates to CAWIQPRGPFYMNTEAFF.

This clonotype has more than one count but fewer than ten. The chain combines TRBV6-1 with TRBJ2-2; TRBD1 aligns across 10 bases. V shed 7 bases, J shed 3 bases, and the junction held 5 bases outside the gene matches. The CDR3 length is 15 residues. Germline V gives CDR1 MNHNS, CDR2 SASEGT. This chain's CDR3 is CASIIDRGHTGELFF. The CDR3 DNA follows: TGTGCCAGCATTATCGACAGGGGGCACACCGGGGAGCTGTTTTTT.

The CDR3 loop reads CASSLAISIQGTDQPQHF. The CDR3 nucleotides read TGTGCCAGCAGCTTGGCTATATCGATCCAGGGGACGGATCAGCCCCAGCATTTT. This chain uses TRBV5-5 with TRBJ1-5, with D possibly being TRBD1 (6 bases). Germline V CDR1 and CDR2: SGHKS, YYEKEE (reference sequence). V lost 0 bases and J 5 bases, leaving 21 bases between the germline ends. This CDR3 contains 18 residues.

The gene calls are TRBV19 and TRBJ1-2; tentatively, D is TRBD1 (6 bases). The CDR3 runs 14 residues. V was pared by 1 base and J by 8 bases, with 14 bases between. CDR1 is LNHDA, CDR2 SQIVND, per germline (reference sequence). The CDR3 sequence: CASSIGGGALGYTF. The DNA of the CDR3 is TGTGCCAGTAGTATAGGGGGGGGCGCCCTAGGCTACACCTTC.

This rearrangement joins TRBV27 to TRBJ2-3, with unresolved D. The CDR3 is 17 amino acids. V lost 4 bases and J lost 2, with 19 bases in between. Germline values: CDR1 MNHEY, CDR2 SMNVEV (reference sequence). The CDR3 nucleotides are TGTGCCAGCAGTTCCCCCGGCTGGGTAGGCAACACAGATACGCAGTATTTT. It encodes CASSSPGWVGNTDTQYF.

This clonotype turned up a few times. The chain links TRBV7-3 to TRBJ2-7; 7 nucleotides agree with TRBD1. The CDR3 runs to 12 residues. Germline V gene sequence: CDR1 SGHTA, CDR2 FQGTGA. V gave up 6 bases and J gave up 6 bases; unmatched junction bases: 5. CDR3 amino acids: CASSYNRGEQYF. The DNA of the CDR3 is TGTGCCAGCAGTTACAACAGGGGCGAGCAGTACTTC.

This chain joins TRBV18 and TRBJ1-2; D might be TRBD1 (6 bases). CDR1 KGHSH and CDR2 LQKENI come from the germline V gene. There are 14 residues in the CDR3. V lost 3 bases and J 6 bases, leaving 14 bases between the germline ends. CDR3 sequence (DNA): TGTGCCAGCTCACCCCGAGGGCCAGGGGATGGCTACACCTTC. Translation: CASSPRGPGDGYTF.

This clonotype was seen only a few times. The chain links TRBV2 to TRBJ1-2; the D is unclear. Germline CDR1 SNHLY, CDR2 FYNNEI. The CDR3 is 12 amino acids. Deletions cut 6 bases from V and 5 bases from J, with 10 bases between. CDR3: CASSYKEYGYTF. The CDR3 DNA reads as TGTGCCAGCAGCTACAAGGAGTATGGCTACACCTTC.

This clonotype turned up a few times. The J gene is TRBJ1-2, the V gene TRBV6-5; D uncertain. The CDR3 has 17 amino acids. The germline V gene encodes CDR1 MNHEY and CDR2 SVGAGI. V was trimmed by 0 bases and J by 4 bases, leaving 18 bases between them. This CDR3 reads CASSYSGGPITTYGYTF. In DNA, the CDR3 is TGTGCCAGCAGTTACTCGGGTGGGCCGATAACTACCTATGGCTACACCTTC.

In this sample, this clonotype turned up a few times. The chain carries TRBV21-1 and TRBJ2-5; the table's D gene call, TRBD2, was not cross checked with the DNA. TRBV21-1 represents a pseudogene. The CDR3 sequence is 14 residues long. The CDR3: CASGTSGEQETQYF. The CDR3 coding sequence is TGTGCCAGCGGGACTAGCGGGGAGCAAGAGACCCAGTACTTC.

This chain connects TRBV28 to TRBJ2-2; the D is unclear. V shed 7 bases and J shed 7 bases, with 13 bases lying between them. This CDR3 region has 13 residues. Germline V gives CDR1 MDHEN, CDR2 SYDVKM. CDR3: CASTRGVGGELFF. The CDR3 nucleotides are TGTGCCAGCACCCGAGGAGTAGGCGGGGAGCTGTTTTTT.

The V and J genes are TRBV7-6 and TRBJ2-1; D remains ambiguous. Germline CDR1 SGHVS, CDR2 FNYEAQ. The V end was cut by 2 bases, the J end by 8 bases, with 7 bases between. CDR3 length: 12 residues. The CDR3 sequence is CASSLQADEQFF. In DNA form, the CDR3 reads TGTGCCAGCAGCTTACAGGCCGATGAGCAGTTCTTC. The variable domain in full, completed from reference TRBV7-6 and TRBJ2-1, reads GAGVSQSPRYKVTKRGQDVALRCDPISGHVSLYWYRQALGQGPEFLTYFNYEAQQDKSGLPNDRFSAERPEGSISTLTIQRTEQRDSAMYRCASSLQADEQFFGPGTRLTVL.

This chain uses TRBV6-2 or TRBV6-3 with TRBJ2-7, with 9 bases lining up with TRBD2. The CDR3 has 16 amino acids. V shed 5 bases and J 2 bases; nucleotides not matched to a gene: 10. The germline V gene has CDR1 MNHEY and CDR2 SVGEGT. CDR3 sequence: CASSRALAGLTYEQYF. DNA of the CDR3: TGTGCCAGCAGTCGCGCGCTAGCGGGGTTAACCTACGAGCAGTACTTC.

This clonotype was seen once. This chain uses TRBV28 with TRBJ1-2; TRBD1 is a possible D gene (5 bases). This CDR3 region has 16 residues. Germline assignment: CDR1 MDHEN and CDR2 SYDVKM. The V end was cut by 2 bases, the J end by 5 bases, with 18 bases between. The CDR3 nucleotides read TGTGCCAGCAGTTTACCCCAGGGAAATATCTATTATGGCTACACCTTC. It specifies CASSLPQGNIYYGYTF.

V and J are TRBV20-1 and TRBJ2-3, with D hard to call. The CDR3 totals 13 residues. V was trimmed by 4 bases and J by 1 base, leaving 9 bases between them. Per the germline V gene, CDR1 is DFQATT and CDR2 is SNEGSKA (reference sequence). This chain's CDR3 is CSATFEGTDTQYF. CDR3 coding DNA: TGCAGTGCTACCTTCGAAGGCACAGATACGCAGTATTTT.

The chain recombines TRBV6-2 or TRBV6-3 with TRBJ2-2; D is uncertain. Per the germline V gene, CDR1 is MNHEY and CDR2 is SVGEGT. The V end was cut by 3 bases, the J end by 1 base, with 9 bases between. The CDR3 consists of 15 residues. The CDR3 loop reads CASSYRVGNTGELFF. The CDR3 nucleotides are TGTGCCAGCAGTTATCGAGTAGGGAACACCGGGGAGCTGTTTTTT.

J is TRBJ2-3 and V is TRBV7-8; D is possibly TRBD1 or TRBD2 (7 bases each). The CDR3 loop spans 15 amino acids. V lost 3 bases and J lost 6, with 16 bases in between. Per the germline V gene, CDR1 is SGHVS and CDR2 is FQNEAQ. The CDR3 spells CASSFRQGGADTQYF. In DNA, the CDR3 is TGTGCCAGCAGCTTCCGGCAGGGGGGGGCCGATACGCAGTATTTT.

J is TRBJ2-2 and V is TRBV6-1; TRBD1 might be the D (6 bases). This CDR3 has 14 residues. V was pared by 6 bases and J by 0 bases, with 8 bases between. Germline values: CDR1 MNHNS, CDR2 SASEGT. This CDR3 reads CASRQGSNTGELFF. As DNA, the CDR3 is TGTGCCAGCAGACAGGGTTCGAACACCGGGGAGCTGTTTTTT.

As regards this clonotype: A read error may account for a junction end that differs from germline. The V and J genes are TRBV2 and TRBJ1-6; 7 nucleotides align to TRBD1. Looked up from germline, CDR1 is SNHLY and CDR2 is FYNNEI. This CDR3 is 16 amino acids long. The chain's CDR3 is CASSEGQVSYNSPLHF. The CDR3 coding sequence is TGTGCCAGCAGCGAAGGACAGGTATCCTATAATTCACCCCTCCACTTT.

This clonotype was detected only a few times. CDR3 sequence (DNA): TGCGCCAGCAGTGATTCGGTAGTCCAAGAGACCCAGTACTTC. This translates into CASSDSVVQETQYF. J is TRBJ2-5 and V is TRBV10-1; the D is unclear. The V end was cut by 3 bases, the J end by 1 base, with 9 bases between. This CDR3 has 14 residues. Germline lookup yields CDR1 WNHNN and CDR2 SYGVQD (reference sequence).

In its sample, this clonotype was seen a few times. This chain uses TRBV19 with TRBJ2-5; D uncertain. Deletions cut 3 bases from V and 4 bases from J, with 9 bases between. Germline V gene data show CDR1 as LNHDA and CDR2 as SQIVND (reference sequence). The CDR3 loop spans 13 amino acids. The CDR3 nucleotides read TGTGCCAGTAGTATCCAGGCCTCAGAGACCCAGTACTTC. Translated, it gives CASSIQASETQYF.

This clonotype showed up just a few times. The CDR3 is CAWNAGQAFF. The CDR3 bases are TGTGCCTGGAATGCAGGTCAGGCTTTCTTT. V gene TRBV30 combines with J gene TRBJ1-1; D not certain. V was pared by 4 bases and J by 11 bases, with 11 bases between. There are 10 residues in the CDR3. In germline, CDR1 is GTSNPN, CDR2 SVGIG (reference sequence).